The entry below describes one T cell receptor (beta chain). No antigen is known for it. This may arise from a read error, as a much more abundant clone is one base away. There are 15 residues in the CDR3. Trimming left V 0 bases short and J 0 bases short, with 7 bases between. The record originates from a study of blood T cells in healthy people across ages. Study-level findings and limits: Age advanced and TCR beta diversity per million T cells fell, roughly linearly. Any conclusive comparison of naive versus antigen-experienced cells was prevented by using unsorted PBMCs.

Sample-barcoded 5' priming and a J-beta primer mix drove a second PCR of roughly 7 to 11 cycles. Per-sample output comprised a minimum of 2.5 million paired-end reads containing CDR3. TCRdb itself ran the 5' RACE reads through MiXCR, one entry per CDR3 protein. Here the sample spans around 900,000 distinct CDR3 sequences, about 30% being singletons. The receptor comes from an elderly woman in good health. The sequencing input was blood. The V and J genes are TRBV12-3 or TRBV12-4 and TRBJ2-3, with D unclear. As DNA, the CDR3 is TGTGCCAGCAGTTTAGCGGGGATGAGCACAGATACGCAGTATTTT. Its protein is CASSLAGMSTDTQYF.